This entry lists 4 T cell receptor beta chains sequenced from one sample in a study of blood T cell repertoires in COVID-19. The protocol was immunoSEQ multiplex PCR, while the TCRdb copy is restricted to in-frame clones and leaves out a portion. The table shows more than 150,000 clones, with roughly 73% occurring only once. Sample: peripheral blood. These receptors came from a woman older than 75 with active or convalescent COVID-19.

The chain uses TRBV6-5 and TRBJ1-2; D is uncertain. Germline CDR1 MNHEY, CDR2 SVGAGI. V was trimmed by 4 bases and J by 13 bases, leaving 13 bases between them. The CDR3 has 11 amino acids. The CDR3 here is CASSLSGVVTF. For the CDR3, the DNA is TGTGCCAGCAGTTTAAGCGGGGTGGTCACCTTC.

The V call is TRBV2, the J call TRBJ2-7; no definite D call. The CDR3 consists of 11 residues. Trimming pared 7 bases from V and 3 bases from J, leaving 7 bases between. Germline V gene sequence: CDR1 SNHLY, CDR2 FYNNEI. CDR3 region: CASIQYYEQYF. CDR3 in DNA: TGTGCCAGCATCCAGTACTACGAGCAGTACTTC.

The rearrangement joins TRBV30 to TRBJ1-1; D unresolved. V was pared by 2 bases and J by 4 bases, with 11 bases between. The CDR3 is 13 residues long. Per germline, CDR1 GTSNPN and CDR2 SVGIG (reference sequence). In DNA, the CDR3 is TGTGCCTGGAGTTCGGCGGGAAGCACTGAAGCTTTCTTT. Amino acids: CAWSSAGSTEAFF.

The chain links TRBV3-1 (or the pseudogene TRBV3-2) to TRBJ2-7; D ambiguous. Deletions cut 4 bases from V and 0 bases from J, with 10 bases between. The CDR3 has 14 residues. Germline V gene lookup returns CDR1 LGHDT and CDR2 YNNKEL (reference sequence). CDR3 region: CASSRAFSSYEQYF. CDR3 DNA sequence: TGTGCCAGCAGCCGGGCTTTTAGCTCCTACGAGCAGTACTTC.